This TCR beta chain was sequenced for a study of regulatory T cells in long-lasting Graves disease. Time point defined: newly diagnosed GD, antithyroid drugs for less than 3 months. RNA isolated from PBMCs was used to make the TCR library. The patient group derived from an endocrinology department in Xi'an, China. The TCR beta library used iRepertoire HTBI primers with Arm-PCR amplification of CDR3. In the original workflow: Detected in the samples were over 60 TRBV and under 15 TRBJ segments. TCRdb re-called the multiplex PCR reads with MiXCR, one entry per CDR3 protein. In this record, the V and J calls reflect TCRdb's handling and not the investigators' own analysis. The sample includes 200,000 to 250,000 distinct CDR3 sequences, over 20% seen only once; the top ten take over 11%. This clonotype was recorded at least ten times. The specimen comprised peripheral blood mononuclear cells (PBMCs), sampled at new diagnosis, from a patient treated with antithyroid drugs. The origin of this receptor is a female donor with Graves disease.

The chain's CDR3 is CASTDEGSTEAFF. The CDR3 DNA is TGTGCCAGCACCGACGAGGGAAGCACTGAAGCTTTCTTT. The chain uses TRBV2 and TRBJ1-1; no reliable D call. V lost 7 bases and J 4 bases, leaving 13 bases between the germline ends. The CDR3 consists of 13 residues. CDR1 SNHLY and CDR2 FYNNEI come from the germline V gene.